These 8 T cell receptor beta chains came from one sample sequenced in a study of human T cells and chemical hapten exposure. TCRdb re-derived calls from the RACE reads in MiXCR, one entry per CDR3 protein. The sample has about 42,000 distinct CDR3 sequences; 8% to 9.5% are singletons. Documented time point: patch test 2, 6 weeks after DPC sensitization. Regarding treatment: therapeutic diphenylcyclopropenone sensitization with weekly scalp DPC. The sample consisted of whole blood, taken in connection with sensitization to the hapten diphenylcyclopropenone (DPC). The receptor set was obtained from a middle-aged woman with alopecia areata. Some clones in this sample may be carry-over from other donors' samples.

In this sample, this clonotype turned up many times. The genes are TRBV7-9 and TRBJ2-1, with 7 bases lining up with TRBD1. This CDR3 has 14 amino acids. The germline gives CDR1 SEHNR, CDR2 FQNEAQ (reference sequence). The J segment lost 8 bases and the V segment lost 3 bases, leaving 7 bases of the junction unmatched. For the CDR3, the DNA is TGTGCCAGCAGCTTCCCTTCCACAGGGGATGAGCAGTTCTTC. This gives the protein CASSFPSTGDEQFF. Supplemented by reference TRBV7-9 and TRBJ2-1, the full variable domain reads DTGVSQNPRHKITKRGQNVTFRCDPISEHNRLYWYRQTLGQGPEFLTYFQNEAQLEKSRLLSDRFSAERPKGSFSTLEIQRTEQGDSAMYLCASSFPSTGDEQFFGPGTRLTVL.

This clonotype occurred many times. The rearrangement links TRBV20-1 to TRBJ2-7, with 11 bases that match TRBD2. The trim removed 5 bases at V and 6 bases at J, leaving 18 bases unmatched. This CDR3 region has 17 residues. Germline-derived CDR1 and CDR2 are DFQATT and SNEGSKA (reference sequence). The CDR3: CSAVPHDFSSGGPEQYF. The CDR3 coding sequence is TGCAGTGCTGTACCCCACGATTTTTCTAGCGGGGGGCCCGAGCAGTACTTC.

This clonotype was seen at least ten times. The chain links TRBV6-5 to TRBJ2-4, with D perhaps TRBD2 (6 bases). The germline V and J ends were trimmed by 8 bases and 9 bases, with 17 bases remaining between them. CDR3 length: 13 amino acids. CDR1 is MNHEY and CDR2 is SVGAGI in the germline V gene. The CDR3 sequence: CASSVGLQSIQYF. For the CDR3, the DNA is TGTGCCAGCTCCGTGGGACTTCAATCCATTCAGTACTTC.

The sample holds many counts of this clonotype. This rearrangement joins TRBV20-1 to TRBJ2-3; no reliable D call. CDR3 size: 12 residues. V lost 6 bases and J lost 1, with 8 bases in between. Germline V CDR1 and CDR2: DFQATT, SNEGSKA (reference sequence). The CDR3 spells CSAVPGTDTQYF. CDR3 coding DNA: TGCAGTGCAGTACCAGGCACAGATACGCAGTATTTT.

At least ten counts were recorded for this clonotype. This chain joins TRBV12-3 or TRBV12-4 and TRBJ2-3; D not certain. The CDR3 contains 17 residues. V was cut by 4 bases and J by 0 bases, with 17 bases left in between. The DNA of the CDR3 is TGTGCCAGCAGTTCACGGTCGGCGGATACTAGCACAGATACGCAGTATTTT. Translating it yields CASSSRSADTSTDTQYF.

There are many counts of this clonotype. V gene TRBV7-8 combines with J gene TRBJ2-6; D possibly corresponds to TRBD2 (7 bases). CDR3 size: 19 residues. Per the germline V gene, CDR1 is SGHVS and CDR2 is FQNEAQ. V lost 5 bases to trimming and J lost 0 bases, with 20 bases between them. The CDR3 DNA sequence: TGTGCCAGCAGCCCGGGGGGCGGCAGGGCGGACTCTGGGGCCAACGTCCTGACTTTC. This encodes CASSPGGGRADSGANVLTF.

The J gene is TRBJ2-3, the V gene TRBV28, with TRBD1 matching over 7 bases. CDR1 MDHEN and CDR2 SYDVKM come from the germline V gene. This CDR3 contains 19 residues. The V and J ends lost 5 bases and 2 bases, in that order; junction bases with no gene match: 19. For the CDR3, the DNA is TGTGCCAGCAGTCCCCACCTCGGCGACAGGGTTAAGACCACAGATACGCAGTATTTT. Amino acid sequence: CASSPHLGDRVKTTDTQYF.

This clonotype was seen at least ten times. The chain combines TRBV20-1 with TRBJ2-4; 9 nucleotides agree with TRBD1. The CDR3 has 13 amino acids. V shed 3 bases and J 4 bases; nucleotides not matched to a gene: 1. The germline CDR1 and CDR2 sequences are DFQATT and SNEGSKA (reference sequence). This CDR3 reads CSASGTGKNIQYF. The DNA of the CDR3 is TGCAGTGCTAGTGGGACAGGGAAAAACATTCAGTACTTC.